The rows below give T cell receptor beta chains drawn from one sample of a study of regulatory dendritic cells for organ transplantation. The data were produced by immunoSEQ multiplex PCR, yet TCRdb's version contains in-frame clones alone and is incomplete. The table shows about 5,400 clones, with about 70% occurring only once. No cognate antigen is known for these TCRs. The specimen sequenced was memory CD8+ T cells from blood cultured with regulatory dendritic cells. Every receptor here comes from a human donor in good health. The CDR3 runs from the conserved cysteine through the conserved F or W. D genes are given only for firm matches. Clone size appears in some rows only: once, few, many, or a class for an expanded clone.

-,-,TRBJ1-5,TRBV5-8,TGTGCCAGCGGAGGACCTCCTTTAAATCAGCCCCAGCATTTT,CASGGPPLNQPQHF
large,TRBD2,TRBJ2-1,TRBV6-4,TGTGCCAGCAGCCCTAGAAGCGGGGAGTACAATGAGCAGTTCTTC,CASSPRSGEYNEQFF
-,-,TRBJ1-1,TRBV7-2,TGTGCCAGCAGCTCTGTTCCGGTAATGAACACTGAAGCTTTCTTT,CASSSVPVMNTEAFF
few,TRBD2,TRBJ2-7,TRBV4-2,TGTGCCAGCAGCCAAGATTGGCTAGCGGGGGACTACGAGCAGTACTTC,CASSQDWLAGDYEQYF
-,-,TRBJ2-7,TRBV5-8,TGTGCCAGCGCAGGGTATGAGCAGTACTTC,CASAGYEQYF
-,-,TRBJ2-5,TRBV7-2,TGTGCCAGCAGCTTAGCTTGGGGCAATCAAGAGACCCAGTACTTC,CASSLAWGNQETQYF
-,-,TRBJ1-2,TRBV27,TGTGCCAGCAGGCCCCAGGGACAAGCTGGCTACACCTTC,CASRPQGQAGYTF
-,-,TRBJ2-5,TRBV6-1,TGTGCCAGCAGTGAAGCGCCGGGGTCCCAAGAGACCCAGTACTTC,CASSEAPGSQETQYF
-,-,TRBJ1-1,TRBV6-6,TGTGCCAGCAGCACAGGGAACACTGAAGCTTTCTTT,CASSTGNTEAFF
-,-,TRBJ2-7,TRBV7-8,TGTGCCAGCAGCTTAGGCGGCAGGGGCTCCTACGAGCAGTACTTC,CASSLGGRGSYEQYF
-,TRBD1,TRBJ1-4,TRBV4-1,TGCGCCAGCAGCCTGGGACAGGGAAGCGAAAAACTGTTTTTT,CASSLGQGSEKLFF
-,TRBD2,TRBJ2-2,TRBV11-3,TGTGCCAGCACCACCCTAGCGGGAGGTCACACCGGGGAGCTGTTTTTT,CASTTLAGGHTGELFF
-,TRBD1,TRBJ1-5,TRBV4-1,TGCGCCAGCAGCCAAAAGGGACAGAACAATCAGCCCCAGCATTTT,CASSQKGQNNQPQHF
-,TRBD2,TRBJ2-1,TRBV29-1,TGCAGCGCCTCGGGGGGGCCTGACAATGAGCAGTTCTTC,CSASGGPDNEQFF
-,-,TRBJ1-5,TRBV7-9,TGTGCCAGCAGCTTAGTTGGGGGGAGAGCCAATCAGCCCCAGCATTTT,CASSLVGGRANQPQHF
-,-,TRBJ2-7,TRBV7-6,TGTGCCAGCAGCTCCCTGGGGGGCTCCTACGAGCAGTACTTC,CASSSLGGSYEQYF
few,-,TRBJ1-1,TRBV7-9,TGTGCCAGCAGCTTAGGAAACAGCCTCACTGAAGCTTTCTTT,CASSLGNSLTEAFF